This record concerns one T cell receptor beta chain sequence. In the original workflow: For nucleated cells, counts were estimated from reference gene primer amplification. This table comes from immunoSEQ multiplex PCR, and its TCRdb copy is limited to in-frame clones, with some not included. The V and J calls and clone size are taken from that table; D and trimming were inferred from the DNA. The table includes approximately 270,000 clones, about 87% detected once. Germline CDR1 is SGHVS and CDR2 is FQNEAQ. The CDR3 is 17 residues long. V lost 3 bases to trimming and J lost 10 bases, with 27 bases between them. This sample was included in a study of blood T cell repertoires in COVID-19. Across the whole study: Specimens from acute and convalescent COVID-19 originated in the United States, Italy and Spain.

A Seattle source enrolled patients during active infection and followed them longitudinally. The sequencing input was peripheral blood. This chain uses TRBV7-8 with TRBJ1-1, with a possible D match to TRBD1 (5 bases). This sequence originates from a woman in her twenties or thirties with COVID-19, enrolled during active disease. The chain's CDR3 is CASSFYPGRGETWLAFF. The CDR3 nucleotides are TGTGCCAGCAGCTTCTATCCGGGTCGGGGGGAAACCTGGTTAGCTTTCTTT. The complete variable domain, with remaining parts taken from reference TRBV7-8 and TRBJ1-1, reads GAGVSQSPRYKVAKRGQDVALRCDPISGHVSLFWYQQALGQGPEFLTYFQNEAQLDKSGLPSDRFFAERPEGSVSTLKIQRTQQEDSAVYLCASSFYPGRGETWLAFFGQGTRLTVV.